One T cell receptor (beta chain) is described in this entry. This entry belongs to a study of blood T cell repertoires in COVID-19. Study-level information: Sample material is recorded as cDNA or gDNA derived from T cells, B-cell-depleted T cells, or PBMCs.

Method: immunoSEQ multiplex PCR; TCRdb's copy keeps in-frame clones and lacks some. The profile shows approximately 350,000 clones, 89% of them singletons. This CDR3 region has 16 residues. Germline V lookup: CDR1 MNHEY, CDR2 SMNVEV (reference sequence). V was pared by 6 bases and J by 4 bases, with 7 bases of the junction left unmatched. This receptor was identified in a woman under 40 with COVID-19, enrolled during active disease. The chain is built from TRBV27 and TRBJ2-3, with TRBD2 matching over 13 bases. The sequenced sample consisted of peripheral blood. The CDR3: CASSRLAGGGADTQYF. DNA for the CDR3: TGTGCCAGCAGCAGACTAGCGGGAGGAGGGGCAGATACGCAGTATTTT.